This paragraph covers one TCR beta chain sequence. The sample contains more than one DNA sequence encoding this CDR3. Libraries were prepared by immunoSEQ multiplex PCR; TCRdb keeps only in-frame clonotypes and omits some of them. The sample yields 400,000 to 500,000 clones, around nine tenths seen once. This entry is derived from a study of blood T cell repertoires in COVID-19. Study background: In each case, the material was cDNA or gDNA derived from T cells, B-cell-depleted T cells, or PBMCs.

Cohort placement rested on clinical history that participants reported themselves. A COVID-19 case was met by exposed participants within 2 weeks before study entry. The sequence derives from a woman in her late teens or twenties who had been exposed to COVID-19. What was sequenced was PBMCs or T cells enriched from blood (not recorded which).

The CDR3 is CASSPRQGSNEKLFF. The CDR3 DNA sequence: TGTGCCAGCTCACCACGGCAGGGTTCTAATGAAAAACTGTTTTTT. This chain uses TRBV18 with TRBJ1-4, with a tentative D call TRBD1 (5 bases). The V end lost 1 base, the J end lost 3 bases, and 9 bases lay between the germline ends. The CDR3 totals 15 residues. Per the germline V gene, CDR1 is KGHSH and CDR2 is LQKENI.